This T cell receptor (beta chain) was observed in a study of technical replicates of blood from several donors. Only in-frame clones appear in the TCRdb table, and some are missing; sequencing was by immunoSEQ multiplex PCR. The repertoire holds roughly 50,000 clones, around 93% seen once, with 4.2% in the top ten. CDR3 length: 14 residues. The germline gives CDR1 SGHTA, CDR2 FQGNSA. Trimming pared 5 bases from V and 7 bases from J, leaving 12 bases between. This clonotype was obtained from a human donor in good health. Some clones in this sample may be carry-over from other donors' samples. The chain couples TRBV7-2 to TRBJ1-6; possible D gene TRBD1, 6 bases. Material: PBMCs. The CDR3 nucleotides are TGTGCCAGCAGCAAAGACGGACAGAATTCACCCCTCCACTTT. Amino acids: CASSKDGQNSPLHF.